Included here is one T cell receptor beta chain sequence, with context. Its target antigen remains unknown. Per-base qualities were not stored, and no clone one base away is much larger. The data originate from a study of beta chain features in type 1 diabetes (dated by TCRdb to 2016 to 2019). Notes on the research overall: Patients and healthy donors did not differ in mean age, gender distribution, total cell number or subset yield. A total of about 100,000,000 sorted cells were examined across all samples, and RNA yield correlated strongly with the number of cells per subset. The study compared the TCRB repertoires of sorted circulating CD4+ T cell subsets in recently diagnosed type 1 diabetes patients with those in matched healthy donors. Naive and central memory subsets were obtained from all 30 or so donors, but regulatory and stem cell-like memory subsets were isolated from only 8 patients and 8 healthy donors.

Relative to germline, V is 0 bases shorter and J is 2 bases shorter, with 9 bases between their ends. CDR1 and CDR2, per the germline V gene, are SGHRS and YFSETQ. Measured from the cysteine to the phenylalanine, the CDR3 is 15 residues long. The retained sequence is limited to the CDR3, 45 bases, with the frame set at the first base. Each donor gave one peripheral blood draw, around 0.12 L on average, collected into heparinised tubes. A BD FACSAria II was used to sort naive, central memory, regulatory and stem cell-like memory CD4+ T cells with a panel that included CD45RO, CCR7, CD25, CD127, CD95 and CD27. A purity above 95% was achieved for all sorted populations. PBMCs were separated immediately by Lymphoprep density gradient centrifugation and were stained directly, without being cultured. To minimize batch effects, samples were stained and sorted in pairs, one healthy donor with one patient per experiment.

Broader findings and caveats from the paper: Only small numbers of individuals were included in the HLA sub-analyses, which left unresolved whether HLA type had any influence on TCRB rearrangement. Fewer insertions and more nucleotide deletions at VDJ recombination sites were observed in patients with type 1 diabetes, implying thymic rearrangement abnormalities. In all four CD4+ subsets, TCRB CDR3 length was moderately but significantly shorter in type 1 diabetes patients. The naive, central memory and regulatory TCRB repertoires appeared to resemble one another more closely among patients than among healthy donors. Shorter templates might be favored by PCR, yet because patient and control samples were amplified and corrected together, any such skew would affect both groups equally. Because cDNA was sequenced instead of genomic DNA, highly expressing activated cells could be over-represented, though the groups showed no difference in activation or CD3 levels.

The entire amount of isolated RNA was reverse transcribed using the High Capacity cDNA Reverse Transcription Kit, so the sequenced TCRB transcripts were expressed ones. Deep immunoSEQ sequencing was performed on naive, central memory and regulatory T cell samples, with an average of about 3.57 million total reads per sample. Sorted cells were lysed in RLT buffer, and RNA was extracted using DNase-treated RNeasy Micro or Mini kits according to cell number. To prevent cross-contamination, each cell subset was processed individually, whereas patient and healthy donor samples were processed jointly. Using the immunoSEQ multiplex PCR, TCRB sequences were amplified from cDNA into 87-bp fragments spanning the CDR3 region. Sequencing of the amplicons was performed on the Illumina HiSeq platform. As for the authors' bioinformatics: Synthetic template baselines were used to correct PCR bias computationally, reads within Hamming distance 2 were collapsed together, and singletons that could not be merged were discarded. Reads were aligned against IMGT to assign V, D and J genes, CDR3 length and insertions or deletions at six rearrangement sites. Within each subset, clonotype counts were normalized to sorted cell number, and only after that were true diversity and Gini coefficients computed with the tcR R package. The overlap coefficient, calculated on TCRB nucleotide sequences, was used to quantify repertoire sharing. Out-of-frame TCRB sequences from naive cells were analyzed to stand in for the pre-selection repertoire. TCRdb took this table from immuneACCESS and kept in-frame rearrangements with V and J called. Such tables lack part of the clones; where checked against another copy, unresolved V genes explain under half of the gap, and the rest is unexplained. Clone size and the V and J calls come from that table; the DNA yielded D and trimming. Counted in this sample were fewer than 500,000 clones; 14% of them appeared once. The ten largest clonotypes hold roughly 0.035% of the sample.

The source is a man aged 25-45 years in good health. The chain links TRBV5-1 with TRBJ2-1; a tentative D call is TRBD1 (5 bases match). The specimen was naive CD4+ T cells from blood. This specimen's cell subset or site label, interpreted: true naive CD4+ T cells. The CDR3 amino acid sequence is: CASSLAQGPYNEQFF. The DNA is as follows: TGCGCCAGCAGCTTGGCCCAGGGCCCCTACAATGAGCAGTTCTTC.